The source of this T cell receptor beta chain is a study of cytomegalovirus exposure and HLA in healthy donors. Study observations and caveats: Rarity held for most TCR sequences, but there were some public TCRs that occurred in many donors.

Per germline, CDR1 LNHDA and CDR2 SQIVND (reference sequence). The CDR3 is 15 residues long. The germline V and J ends were trimmed by 6 bases and 0 bases, with 13 bases remaining between them. Clones were read by immunoSEQ multiplex PCR, and TCRdb kept only the in-frame ones, dropping some. Here the sample spans about 360,000 clones, just over 85% being singletons. With regard to this clone: What it recognizes is unknown.

The receptor was isolated from a woman between 18 and 30 years old in good health and CMV-seronegative. The chain combines TRBV19 with TRBJ2-3; D perhaps matches TRBD1 (6 bases). Sequencing input: PBMCs. As DNA, the CDR3 is TGTGCCAGTAGACAGGGAAGACTAAGCACAGATACGCAGTATTTT. This sequence encodes CASRQGRLSTDTQYF.